Following are 13 T cell receptor beta chains from one sample sequenced in a study of CD8 T cells in Susac syndrome. Random hexamers primed reverse transcription of about 0.45 to 1 ug RNA. MiXCR, applied by TCRdb to the immunoSEQ multiplex PCR reads, yields one record per CDR3 protein. The sample includes about 280,000 distinct CDR3 sequences, roughly 81% of them seen just once. Sequencing was performed on CD8+ T cells from PBMCs. These receptors originate from a human donor with multiple sclerosis.

The chain's CDR3 is CASSQKVNNSPLHF. CDR3 DNA: TGTGCCAGCTCCCAGAAGGTGAACAATTCACCCCTCCACTTT. The rearrangement joins TRBV2 to TRBJ1-6; D is undetermined. Germline CDR1 and CDR2: SNHLY and FYNNEI. This CDR3 region has 14 residues. V was cut by 8 bases and J by 7 bases, with 15 bases left in between.

This chain joins TRBV2 and TRBJ1-2, with 9 positions matching TRBD1. The CDR3 is made up of 14 amino acids. Germline V gives CDR1 SNHLY, CDR2 FYNNEI. The CDR3 here is CAKTGTGPYYGYTF. CDR3 DNA sequence: TGTGCTAAAACCGGGACAGGGCCGTACTATGGCTACACCTTC.

J is TRBJ2-5 and V is TRBV20-1; unclear D gene. Germline V CDR1 and CDR2: DFQATT, SNEGSKA (reference sequence). The CDR3 spans 11 residues. V lost 2 bases to trimming and J lost 2 bases, with 3 bases between them. The CDR3 nucleotides are TGCAGTGCTAGACTACAAGAGACCCAGTACTTC. Protein product: CSARLQETQYF.

J is TRBJ2-3 and V is TRBV7-9; a weak D match, TRBD1 (6 bases). Trimming stripped 3 bases from V and 4 bases from J, with 23 bases between. The germline V gene has CDR1 SEHNR and CDR2 FQNEAQ (reference sequence). This CDR3 is built from 18 residues. CDR3 DNA sequence: TGTGCCAGCAGCTTTTCACTTCCGGGCACAGGGTTGGCAGATACGCAGTATTTT. Translating gives CASSFSLPGTGLADTQYF.

This clonotype has more than one count but fewer than ten. The chain recombines TRBV27 with TRBJ2-1; TRBD2 aligns across 8 bases. The CDR3 runs 15 residues. The ends lost 0 bases at V and 3 bases at J; junction bases unmatched: 1. Germline CDR1 is MNHEY and CDR2 is SMNVEV (reference sequence). CDR3 protein: CASSLSSGGYNEQFF. The CDR3 bases are TGTGCCAGCAGTTTATCCAGCGGGGGCTACAATGAGCAGTTCTTC.

The rearrangement links TRBV20-1 to TRBJ2-1, with D tentatively TRBD2 (6 bases). V lost 0 bases to trimming and J lost 0 bases, with 12 bases between them. CDR3 length equals 16 residues. Germline loops: CDR1 DFQATT, CDR2 SNEGSKA (reference sequence). The CDR3 DNA reads as TGCAGTGCTAGAGATTCGGGGAGGCACTCCTACAATGAGCAGTTCTTC. Protein: CSARDSGRHSYNEQFF.

The count of this clonotype is one. The chain links TRBV7-2 to TRBJ1-6, with D unclear. V was shortened by 2 bases and J by 11 bases, with 7 bases between the two germline ends. Germline assignment: CDR1 SGHTA and CDR2 FQGNSA. This CDR3 is built from 12 residues. CDR3 residues: CASSLRRPPLHF. CDR3 in DNA: TGTGCCAGCAGCTTAAGACGGCCACCCCTCCACTTT. Complete variable domain (other parts from reference TRBV7-2 and TRBJ1-6): GAGVSQSPSNKVTEKGKDVELRCDPISGHTALYWYRQSLGQGLEFLIYFQGNSAPDKSGLPSDRFSAERTGGSVSTLTIQRTQQEDSAVYLCASSLRRPPLHFGNGTRLTVT.

CDR3 in amino acids: CASSPGLAGEKTQYF. CDR3 DNA sequence: TGTGCCAGCAGCCCCGGACTAGCGGGAGAGAAGACCCAGTACTTC. The gene calls are TRBV3-1 and TRBJ2-5, with TRBD2 matching over 13 bases. This CDR3 region has 15 residues. The V and J ends lost 4 bases and 6 bases, in that order; junction bases with no gene match: 5. Germline CDR1 is LGHDT and CDR2 is YNNKEL (reference sequence).

This sequence joins TRBV9 and TRBJ2-2; a possible D gene is TRBD1 (5 bases). V lost 4 bases and J lost 4, with 14 bases in between. The CDR3 spans 15 residues. In germline, CDR1 is SGDLS, CDR2 YYNGEE. The DNA for the CDR3 is TGTGCCAGCAGCACCGTAGGGGTCCCCACCGGGGAGCTGTTTTTT. Translated: CASSTVGVPTGELFF.

The chain couples TRBV20-1 to TRBJ2-7; a weak D match, TRBD2 (5 bases). Between the trimmed V and J ends, which lost 5 bases and 3 bases, there was a span of 20 bases. The CDR3 has 15 amino acids. Germline V CDR1 and CDR2: DFQATT, SNEGSKA (reference sequence). CDR3 DNA sequence: TGCAGTGCTCTCGACCACTTAGCGTACAACTACGAGCAGTACTTC. This translates into CSALDHLAYNYEQYF.

The V call is TRBV10-3, the J call TRBJ2-7; D may match TRBD1 or TRBD2 (5 bases each). V lost 0 bases and J 7 bases, leaving 13 bases between the germline ends. Per the germline V gene, CDR1 is ENHRY and CDR2 is SYGVKD. The CDR3 length is 14 residues. The CDR3 DNA reads as TGTGCCATCAGTGAGTCAGGAGGTTCAGGGGAGCAGTACTTC. It specifies CAISESGGSGEQYF.

CDR3 sequence reads: CASSEYLGNSPLHF. CDR3 nucleotide sequence: TGTGCCAGCAGTGAATATTTGGGGAATTCACCCCTCCACTTT. The genes are TRBV25-1 and TRBJ1-6; D uncertain. Germline values: CDR1 MGHDK, CDR2 SYGVNS. Deletions cut 0 bases from V and 7 bases from J, with 7 bases between. CDR3 size: 14 residues.

V gene TRBV27 combines with J gene TRBJ2-7; 9 bases align to TRBD1. The CDR3 contains 16 residues. Germline lookup yields CDR1 MNHEY and CDR2 SMNVEV (reference sequence). Unmatched junction bases numbered 13, after V lost 6 bases and J lost 4 bases. In DNA, the CDR3 is TGTGCCAGCAGCTACGGGACCGGGACAGGGCGTTACGAGCAGTACTTC. Its translation: CASSYGTGTGRYEQYF.